This T cell receptor beta chain was retrieved from a study of Tregs in tolerant kidney transplant recipients (dated by TCRdb to between 2018 and 2021). About the investigation overall: The study used TCRbeta sequencing to identify donor-specific regulatory T cells before combined kidney and bone marrow transplantation, then tracked those cells after transplant.

Relative to germline, V is 9 bases shorter and J is 0 bases shorter, with 15 bases between their ends. As encoded in the germline V gene (reference sequence), CDR1 is SGHAT while CDR2 is FQDESV. Including the terminal cysteine and phenylalanine, the CDR3 comprises 15 residues. Kept here is only the CDR3 DNA, which spans 45 bases and is read in frame from base 1. Comments on this clone: Its antigen is unknown. No base qualities exist here, and no much larger clone lies one base off it.

What this sample's time point label stands for: 6 months after combined kidney and bone marrow transplant. Related donors were used in the transplants with nonmyeloablative bone marrow transplantation, and mixed chimerism was transient in the human trials. Thawed PBMCs were FACS-sorted into unstimulated Tregs (CD4+CD25+CD127-), CD4+ non-Tregs (CD4+CD25-), CD4 cells and CD8 cells. Patients were a few combined kidney and bone marrow transplant recipients from the ITN036ST trial, and only these trial subjects had samples available. Healthy control blood was separated into PBMCs by Ficoll density gradient and cryopreserved, and patient PBMCs were collected both before and after transplant. The research as a whole found: The study was limited by small patient numbers, and the findings need validation in larger populations and under other immunosuppression protocols. Although technical replication error seemed to be minimal, the question of biological reproducibility was not addressed directly. The most biologically relevant and donor-specific TCRbeta repertoire appeared to be identified by expanding Tregs with activated donor B cells. PCR primers changed over time for some patients, so nucleotide-level comparison across those patients' samples was not possible. Donor-specific Treg expansion was found to exceed global Treg expansion in tolerant patients, suggesting antigen-driven rather than nonspecific expansion.

For TCRbeta CDR3 sequencing, genomic DNA from the sorted cells was extracted using the QIAGEN DNeasy Blood and Tissue Kit. High-throughput TCRbeta CDR3 sequencing was carried out commercially through immunoSEQ, with PCR amplification with bias correction and internal controls included. As for how the authors treated the data: Unique productive TCRbeta sequences were defined by CDR3 nucleotide sequence when primers matched and otherwise by CDR3 amino acid sequence together with Vbeta and Jbeta genes. To correct sorting error, sequences shared between sorted populations at a frequency ratio of 2:1 or less were removed; the rest were assigned to the higher population. Sequences were defined as donor-reactive when expanded at least 5-fold in CFSE-low cells versus unstimulated cells and present at a frequency of at least 0.01% in CFSE-low cells. Jensen-Shannon divergence calculated on the top 100 TCRbeta sequences ranked by frequency was used to measure repertoire divergence. For samples with multiple sequencing runs, sorting error was corrected separately for each run before the runs were pooled. Held by TCRdb, this immuneACCESS table contains in-frame sequences only and omits some clones. Under half of the omission traces to an unresolved V gene where checked; the cause of the rest is unknown. The V and J calls and clone size are taken from that table; D and trimming were inferred from the DNA. In all, the sample holds roughly 64,000 clones, and around 87% of those were seen once. The ten largest clones represent 3.8% of the sample.

Material: CD4+ T cells from blood (PBMCs), obtained 6 months after the transplant. The chain is assembled from TRBV11-1 and TRBJ2-1; TRBD2 is possibly the D segment (6 matching bases). This receptor was identified in a human patient who received a combined kidney and bone marrow transplant. Where a transplant has occurred, the graft donor may have supplied some of the T cells. The sequenced DNA is TGTGCCAGTTCCCTAGCGCCGAGCTCCTACAATGAGCAGTTCTTC. Its protein product is CASSLAPSSYNEQFF.